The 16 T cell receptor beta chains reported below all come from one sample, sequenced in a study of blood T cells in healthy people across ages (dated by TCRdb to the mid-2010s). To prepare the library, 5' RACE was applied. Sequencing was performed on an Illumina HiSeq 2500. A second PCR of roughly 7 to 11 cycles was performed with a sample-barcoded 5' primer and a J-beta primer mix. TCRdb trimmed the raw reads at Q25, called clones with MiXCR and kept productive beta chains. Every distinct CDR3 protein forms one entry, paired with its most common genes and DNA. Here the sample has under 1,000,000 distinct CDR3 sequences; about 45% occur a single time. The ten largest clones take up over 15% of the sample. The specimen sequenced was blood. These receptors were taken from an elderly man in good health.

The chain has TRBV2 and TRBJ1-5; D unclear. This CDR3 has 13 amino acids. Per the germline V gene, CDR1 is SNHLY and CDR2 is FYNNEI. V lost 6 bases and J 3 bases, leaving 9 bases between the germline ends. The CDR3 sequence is CASRGDTNQPQHF. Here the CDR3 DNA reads TGTGCCAGCAGAGGTGACACCAATCAGCCCCAGCATTTT.

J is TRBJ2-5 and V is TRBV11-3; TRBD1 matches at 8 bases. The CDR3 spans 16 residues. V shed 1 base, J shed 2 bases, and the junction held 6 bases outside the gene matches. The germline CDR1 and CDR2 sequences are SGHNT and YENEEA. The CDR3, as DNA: TGTGCCAGCAGCTTAGGACAGGGGCGACGACAAGAGACCCAGTACTTC. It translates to CASSLGQGRRQETQYF. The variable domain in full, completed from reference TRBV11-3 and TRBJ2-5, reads EAGVVQSPRYKIIEKKQPVAFWCNPISGHNTLYWYLQNLGQGPELLIRYENEEAVDDSQLPKDRFSAERLKGVDSTLKIQPAELGDSAVYLCASSLGQGRRQETQYFGPGTRLLVL.

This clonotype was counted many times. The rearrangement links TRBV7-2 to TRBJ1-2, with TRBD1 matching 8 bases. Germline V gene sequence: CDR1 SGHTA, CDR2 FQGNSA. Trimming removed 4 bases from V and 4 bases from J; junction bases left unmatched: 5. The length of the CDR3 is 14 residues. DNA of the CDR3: TGTGCCAGCAGCTCCGGACAGGGTGGCTATGGCTACACCTTC. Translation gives CASSSGQGGYGYTF.

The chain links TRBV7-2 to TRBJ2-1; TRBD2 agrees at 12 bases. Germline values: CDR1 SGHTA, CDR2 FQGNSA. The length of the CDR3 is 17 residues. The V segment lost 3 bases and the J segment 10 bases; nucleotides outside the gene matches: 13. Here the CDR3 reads CASSFIFLAGGPGEQFF. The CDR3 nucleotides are TGTGCCAGCAGCTTCATTTTTCTAGCGGGAGGGCCTGGGGAGCAGTTCTTC.

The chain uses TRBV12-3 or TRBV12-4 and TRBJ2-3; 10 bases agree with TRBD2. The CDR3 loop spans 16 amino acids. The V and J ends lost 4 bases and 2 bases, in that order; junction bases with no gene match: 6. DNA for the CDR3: TGTGCCAGCAGTTCAGGGACTAGCGTGGACACAGATACGCAGTATTTT. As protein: CASSSGTSVDTDTQYF.

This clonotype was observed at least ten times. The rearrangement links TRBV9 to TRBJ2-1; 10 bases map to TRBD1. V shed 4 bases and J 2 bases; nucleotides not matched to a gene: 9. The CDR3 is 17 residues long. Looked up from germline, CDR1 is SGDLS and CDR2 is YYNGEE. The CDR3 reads CASSPRQGAGTYNEQFF. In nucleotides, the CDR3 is TGTGCCAGCAGCCCCCGACAGGGGGCTGGTACCTACAATGAGCAGTTCTTC.

The CDR3 nucleotides read TGTGCCAGCAGCGGGCTGGGGGGTCAAGGTGGGACCCAGTACTTC. Protein product: CASSGLGGQGGTQYF. The rearrangement links TRBV5-5 to TRBJ2-5; tentative D call: TRBD2 (6 bases). Trimming stripped 4 bases from V and 7 bases from J, with 20 bases between. Germline CDR1 is SGHKS and CDR2 is YYEKEE (reference sequence). The CDR3 has 15 residues.

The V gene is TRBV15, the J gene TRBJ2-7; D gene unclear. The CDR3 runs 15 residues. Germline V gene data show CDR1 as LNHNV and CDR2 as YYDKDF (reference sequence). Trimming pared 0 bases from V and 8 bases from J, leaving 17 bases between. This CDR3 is CATSRDRFAPGKQYF. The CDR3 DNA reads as TGTGCCACCAGCAGAGATAGGTTCGCTCCTGGCAAGCAGTACTTC.

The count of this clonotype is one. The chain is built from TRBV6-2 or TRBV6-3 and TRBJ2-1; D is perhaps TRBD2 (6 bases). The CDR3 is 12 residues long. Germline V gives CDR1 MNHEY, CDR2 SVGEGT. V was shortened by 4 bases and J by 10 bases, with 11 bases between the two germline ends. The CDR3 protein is CASSWDSREQFF. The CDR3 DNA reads TGTGCCAGCAGTTGGGACTCCCGGGAGCAGTTCTTC.

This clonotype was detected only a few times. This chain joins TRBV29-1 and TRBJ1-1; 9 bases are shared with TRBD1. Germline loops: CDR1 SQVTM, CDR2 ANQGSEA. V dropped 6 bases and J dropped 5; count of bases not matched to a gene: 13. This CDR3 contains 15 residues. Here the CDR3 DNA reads TGCAGCGTCGCGGGGTCGGGGACAGGGTTGACTGAAGCTTTCTTT. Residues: CSVAGSGTGLTEAFF.

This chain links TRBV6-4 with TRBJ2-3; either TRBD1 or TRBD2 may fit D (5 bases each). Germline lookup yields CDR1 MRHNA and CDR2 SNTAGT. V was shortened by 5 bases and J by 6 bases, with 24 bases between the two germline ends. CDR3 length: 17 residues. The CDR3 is CASSPTSAGAAADTQYF. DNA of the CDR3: TGTGCCAGCAGTCCCACCAGCGCCGGGGCTGCGGCGGATACGCAGTATTTT.

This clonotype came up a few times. In DNA, the CDR3 is TGCAGTGCTAGAGATCAGTACAGGGAGACCCAGTACTTC. Protein product: CSARDQYRETQYF. This sequence joins TRBV20-1 and TRBJ2-5; tentatively, D is TRBD1 (5 bases). The CDR3 spans 13 residues. V was clipped by 0 bases and J by 5 bases, with 10 bases between them. In germline, CDR1 is DFQATT, CDR2 SNEGSKA (reference sequence).

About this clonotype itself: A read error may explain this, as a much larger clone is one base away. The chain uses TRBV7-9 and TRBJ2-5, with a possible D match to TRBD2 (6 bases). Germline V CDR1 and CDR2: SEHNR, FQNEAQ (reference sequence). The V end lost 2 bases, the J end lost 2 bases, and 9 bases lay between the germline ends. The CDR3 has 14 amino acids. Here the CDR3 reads CASSLIGGQETQYF. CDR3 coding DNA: TGTGCCAGCAGCTTAATTGGAGGGCAAGAGACCCAGTACTTC. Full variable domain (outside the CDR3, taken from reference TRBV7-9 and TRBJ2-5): DTGVSQNPRHKITKRGQNVTFRCDPISEHNRLYWYRQTLGQGPEFLTYFQNEAQLEKSRLLSDRFSAERPKGSFSTLEIQRTEQGDSAMYLCASSLIGGQETQYFGPGTRLLVL.

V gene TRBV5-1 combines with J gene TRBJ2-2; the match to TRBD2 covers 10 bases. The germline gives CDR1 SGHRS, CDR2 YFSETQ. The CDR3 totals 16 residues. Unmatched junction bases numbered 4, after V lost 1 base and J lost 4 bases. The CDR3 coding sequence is TGCGCCAGCAGCTTGACTAGCGGGAAGTTCACCGGGGAGCTGTTTTTT. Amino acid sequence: CASSLTSGKFTGELFF.

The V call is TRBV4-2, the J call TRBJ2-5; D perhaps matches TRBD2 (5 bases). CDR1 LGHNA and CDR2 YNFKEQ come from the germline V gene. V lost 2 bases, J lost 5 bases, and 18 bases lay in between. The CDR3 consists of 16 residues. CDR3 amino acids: CASSQLLSREWETQYF. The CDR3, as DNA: TGTGCCAGCAGCCAATTGCTTTCGAGGGAGTGGGAGACCCAGTACTTC.

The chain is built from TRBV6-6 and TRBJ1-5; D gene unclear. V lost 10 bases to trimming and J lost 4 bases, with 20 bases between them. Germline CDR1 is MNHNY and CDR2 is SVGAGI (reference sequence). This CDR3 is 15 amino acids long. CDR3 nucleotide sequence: TGTGCCATCGGAACCGGGCCGGCTCAGAATCAGCCCCAGCATTTT. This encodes CAIGTGPAQNQPQHF.